This T cell receptor beta chain was sequenced in a study of blood T cell repertoires in COVID-19. On the study more broadly: Samples of COVID-19 (acute and convalescent) were obtained from the United States, Italy and Spain. PBMCs, B-cell-depleted T cells, or T cells were the source of the cDNA or gDNA that made up the material.

As handled by the study authors: For nucleated cells, counts were estimated from reference gene primer amplification. Profiled with immunoSEQ multiplex PCR; TCRdb holds only in-frame clones, not every one. That table is the source of V, J and clone size, and D and trimming were worked out from the DNA. Of about 220,000 clones in the sample, 82% are singletons; the top ten hold 3% to 4.5%. Germline-derived CDR1 and CDR2 are PRHDT and FYEKMQ (reference sequence). V shed 0 bases and J 7 bases; nucleotides not matched to a gene: 0. The length of the CDR3 is 13 residues. The chain employs TRBV13 and TRBJ1-2; 9 bases map to TRBD1. Source material: peripheral blood. This TCR was recovered from a woman aged 80 or over with acute or convalescent COVID-19. CDR3 amino acids: CASSLGDRGGYTF. The CDR3 coding sequence is TGTGCCAGCAGCTTAGGGGACAGGGGTGGCTACACCTTC.